This T cell receptor beta chain was captured in a study of T cell clonality in common variable immunodeficiency. V gave up 3 bases and J gave up 7 bases; unmatched junction bases: 12. Germline values: CDR1 DFQATT, CDR2 SNEGSKA (reference sequence). This CDR3 has 18 amino acids. The table came from immunoSEQ multiplex PCR; TCRdb's copy has only in-frame clones and leaves some out. The sample yields about 45,000 clones, without any singletons. Heparinized whole blood, 5 to 8 ml, came from each donor. This clone has at least ten counts. Its target is not known. The read ends 3 residues shy of where the CDR3 ends; the end is completed using the germline J gene. General study points: Compared with healthy controls, CVID subjects showed increased TCRbeta clonality, mostly in about a third. Patient heterogeneity in the CVID cohort limited correlations between repertoire features and clinical complications.

Sequences were obtained from peripheral blood mononuclear cells. This rearrangement joins TRBV20-1 to TRBJ2-1; 16 bases map to TRBD2. The receptor's source is a person aged 18-70 years in good health. CDR3 sequence: CSASTPTGLAGGLNEQFF. The sequenced CDR3 bases are TGCAGTGCTAGTACTCCGACGGGACTAGCGGGGGGGCTGAATGAG.